The 11 T cell receptor beta chains in this list originate from one sample, sequenced in a study of cytomegalovirus exposure and HLA in healthy donors (TCRdb year 2017). Libraries came from the immunoSEQ multiplex PCR assay. For the multiplex PCR, a mixture combining 60 forward primers for TCR Vbeta segments and 13 reverse primers for TCR Jbeta segments was used. The source is immuneACCESS, and TCRdb retained only in-frame sequences with V and J called. Part of the clones is not carried over; for the studies checked, unresolved V genes explain less than half of this, and the remainder is unexplained. Here the sample has around 64,000 clones; more than 80% occur a single time. The leading ten clones occupy 2% of the sample. The sample was PBMCs. Receptor source: a woman aged 25 to 39 in good health and CMV-seronegative.

The chain combines TRBV4-1 with TRBJ2-1, with TRBD2 matching 8 bases. CDR3 length: 16 amino acids. CDR1 and CDR2 from the germline V gene are MGHRA and YSYEKL. The V segment lost 4 bases and the J segment 8 bases; nucleotides outside the gene matches: 13. The DNA of the CDR3 is TGCGCCAGCAGCCTCCCCCTGGGAGCGGGAGAGTATGAGCAGTTCTTC. Its translation is CASSLPLGAGEYEQFF.

The V and J genes are TRBV7-3 and TRBJ1-2, with D possibly being TRBD1 (5 bases). V lost 1 base and J 4 bases, leaving 13 bases between the germline ends. This CDR3 has 15 amino acids. The V gene's germline CDR1 is SGHTA and CDR2 FQGTGA. Here the CDR3 reads CASSLNSGPGYGYTF. CDR3 nucleotide sequence: TGTGCCAGCAGCTTAAATTCAGGGCCAGGCTATGGCTACACCTTC.

This clone was counted only a few times. The rearrangement joins TRBV6-1 to TRBJ1-1, with a weak D call TRBD1 (6 bases). The V and J ends lost 7 bases and 6 bases respectively, with 15 bases between them. Germline V gene data show CDR1 as MNHNS and CDR2 as SASEGT. CDR3 length: 13 residues. The CDR3 here is CASNMQGTPEAFF. The CDR3, as DNA: TGTGCCAGCAATATGCAGGGGACCCCTGAAGCTTTCTTT.

The V and J genes are TRBV7-9 and TRBJ2-3; tentative D call: TRBD2 (6 bases). Germline assignment: CDR1 SEHNR and CDR2 FQNEAQ (reference sequence). There are 14 residues in the CDR3. V was clipped by 6 bases and J by 4 bases, with 14 bases between them. The CDR3 DNA reads TGTGCCAGCAGGCGGAGTTGGGAGGCAGATACGCAGTATTTT. This gives the protein CASRRSWEADTQYF.

This rearrangement joins TRBV7-9 to TRBJ2-7; D is ambiguous. CDR1 is SEHNR, CDR2 FQNEAQ, per germline (reference sequence). V was cut by 1 base and J by 0 bases, with 7 bases left in between. This CDR3 has 14 residues. CDR3 protein: CASSLVGSSYEQYF. DNA of the CDR3: TGTGCCAGCAGCTTAGTGGGCTCCTCCTACGAGCAGTACTTC.

This clone was recorded only once. This rearrangement joins TRBV27 to TRBJ2-7; 9 bases are a match to TRBD1. Germline lookup yields CDR1 MNHEY and CDR2 SMNVEV (reference sequence). The CDR3 runs 16 residues. V lost 6 bases to trimming and J lost 4 bases; unmatched junction nucleotides: 13. CDR3 protein: CASRGTGISSPYEQYF. CDR3 sequence (DNA): TGTGCCAGCAGGGGGACAGGGATTTCTTCTCCTTACGAGCAGTACTTC.

The rearrangement uses TRBV7-9 and TRBJ1-2, with 9 bases lining up with TRBD1. V dropped 4 bases and J dropped 8; count of bases not matched to a gene: 5. The V gene's germline CDR1 is SEHNR and CDR2 FQNEAQ (reference sequence). This CDR3 spans 13 amino acids. The CDR3 is CASSSGQGGGYTF. The CDR3, as DNA: TGTGCCAGCAGCTCGGGACAGGGAGGCGGCTACACCTTC. Variable domain in full (rest from reference TRBV7-9 and TRBJ1-2): DTGVSQNPRHKITKRGQNVTFRCDPISEHNRLYWYRQTLGQGPEFLTYFQNEAQLEKSRLLSDRFSAERPKGSFSTLEIQRTEQGDSAMYLCASSSGQGGGYTFGSGTRLTVV.

This clone appeared a single time. This rearrangement joins TRBV9 to TRBJ1-2, with a weak D call TRBD1 (6 bases). CDR3 length: 12 residues. The germline V gene encodes CDR1 SGDLS and CDR2 YYNGEE. V lost 7 bases and J 8 bases, leaving 15 bases between the germline ends. This CDR3 reads CASHDRNQGYTF. CDR3 sequence (DNA): TGTGCCAGCCACGACAGGAACCAGGGCTACACCTTC.

The chain uses TRBV4-1 and TRBJ2-7, with 9 bases lining up with TRBD2. The CDR3 spans 15 residues. The V gene's germline CDR1 is MGHRA and CDR2 YSYEKL. J lost 7 bases, V lost 3 bases, and 10 bases had no gene match. The CDR3 DNA reads as TGCGCCAGCAGCCACCTTAGCGGGAGTTTTGAAGAGCAGTACTTC. Translating gives CASSHLSGSFEEQYF.

The rearrangement links TRBV7-9 to TRBJ2-7; D gene unclear. Germline lookup yields CDR1 SEHNR and CDR2 FQNEAQ (reference sequence). The V gene lost 1 base and the J gene lost 7 bases, with 8 bases spanning the gap. The CDR3 covers 12 residues. CDR3 sequence: CASSLGPTEQYF. CDR3 in DNA: TGTGCCAGCAGCTTAGGCCCGACAGAGCAGTACTTC.

The chain has TRBV30 and TRBJ2-5, with TRBD1 matching 9 bases. Trimming cost V 3 bases and J 1 base; bases outside gene matches: 6. The CDR3 sequence is 15 residues long. CDR1 and CDR2 from the germline V gene are GTSNPN and SVGIG (reference sequence). The CDR3 coding sequence is TGTGCCTGGAGCACCGGGACAGGGACCCAAGAGACCCAGTACTTC. It codes for CAWSTGTGTQETQYF.